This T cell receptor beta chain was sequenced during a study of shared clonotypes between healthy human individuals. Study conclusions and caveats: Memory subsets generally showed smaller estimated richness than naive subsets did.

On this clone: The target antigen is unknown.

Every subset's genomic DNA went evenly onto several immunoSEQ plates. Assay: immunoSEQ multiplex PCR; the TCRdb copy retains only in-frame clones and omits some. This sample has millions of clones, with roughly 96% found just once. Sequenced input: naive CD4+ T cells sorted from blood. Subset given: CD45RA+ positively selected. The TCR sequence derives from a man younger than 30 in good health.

The CDR3 here is CASSFPTENTEAFF. The DNA for the CDR3 is TGTGCCAGCAGTTTCCCCACAGAGAACACTGAAGCTTTCTTT. The chain employs TRBV27 and TRBJ1-1; D gene ambiguous. The germline CDR1 and CDR2 sequences are MNHEY and SMNVEV (reference sequence). This CDR3 contains 14 residues. The V end lost 3 bases, the J end lost 1 base, and 9 bases lay between the germline ends.